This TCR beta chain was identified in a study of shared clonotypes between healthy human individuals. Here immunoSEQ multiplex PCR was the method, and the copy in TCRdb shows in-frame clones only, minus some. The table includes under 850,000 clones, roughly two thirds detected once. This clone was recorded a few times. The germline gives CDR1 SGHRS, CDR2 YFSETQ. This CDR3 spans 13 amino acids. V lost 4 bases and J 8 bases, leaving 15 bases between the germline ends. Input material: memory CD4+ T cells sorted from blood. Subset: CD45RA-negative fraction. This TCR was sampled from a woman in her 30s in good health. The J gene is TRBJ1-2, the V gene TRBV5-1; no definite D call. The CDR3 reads CASSPGPSMGYTF. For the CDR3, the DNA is TGCGCCAGCAGCCCCGGGCCGTCGATGGGCTACACCTTC.